Following are 21 T cell receptor beta chains from one sample sequenced in a study of vaccination effects on CD4 cells after COVID-19. TCRdb keeps only in-frame clones here, not all; method: immunoSEQ multiplex PCR. Of around 41,000 clones listed, around 80% are singletons. Subsequent to less than eleven days of culture, CD4+ T cells were isolated. These TCRs are of unknown antigen specificity. This material consisted of CD4+ T cells from PBMCs cultured without peptide, taken before COVID-19 vaccination. Source of these receptors: a human donor who received a COVID-19 vaccine.

The chain is built from TRBV9 and TRBJ2-1, with D perhaps matching TRBD2 (5 bases). From germline, CDR1 is SGDLS and CDR2 YYNGEE. V shed 3 bases and J shed 10 bases, with 11 bases lying between them. CDR3 length: 12 residues. The CDR3 DNA reads as TGTGCCAGCAGCGAACTTCCGGGGGAGCAGTTCTTC. Translation: CASSELPGEQFF.

The chain recombines TRBV6-2 or TRBV6-3 with TRBJ1-1, with D perhaps matching TRBD1 (5 bases). Germline CDR1 reads MNHEY; CDR2 reads SVGEGT. The CDR3 is 14 amino acids. V was shortened by 4 bases and J by 1 base, with 10 bases between the two germline ends. CDR3 coding DNA: TGTGCCAGCAGTTCCCGGGGGGGGAACACTGAAGCTTTCTTT. This translates into CASSSRGGNTEAFF.

The rearrangement uses TRBV25-1 and TRBJ1-1; unclear D gene. The CDR3 is made up of 13 amino acids. The ends were cut back, 5 bases at V and 2 bases at J, with 9 bases in the middle. Germline V gene sequence: CDR1 MGHDK, CDR2 SYGVNS. The CDR3 nucleotides are TGTGCCAGCAGTCGGGAGGTTAACACTGAAGCTTTCTTT. This encodes CASSREVNTEAFF.

This clone was picked up a small number of times. The chain recombines TRBV12-5 with TRBJ1-2; the match to TRBD1 covers 9 bases. V shed 2 bases, J shed 1 base, and the junction held 8 bases outside the gene matches. The germline CDR1 and CDR2 sequences are LGHNT and FRNRAP. The CDR3 is 17 residues long. The CDR3, as DNA: TGTGCTAGTGGTTTGTTAGGGGGACAGGGATATAACTATGGCTACACCTTC. Translation: CASGLLGGQGYNYGYTF.

This clone appeared a few times. The chain carries TRBV12-3 or TRBV12-4 and TRBJ1-3; no definite D call. The CDR3 loop spans 13 amino acids. V lost 3 bases to trimming and J lost 4 bases, with 7 bases between them. CDR3 sequence reads: CASSFIEGNTIYF. The DNA of the CDR3 is TGTGCCAGCAGTTTTATAGAAGGAAACACCATATATTTT.

This chain links TRBV2 with TRBJ1-6, with 7 bases aligning to TRBD1. The CDR3 has 13 amino acids. V lost 6 bases to trimming and J lost 9 bases; unmatched junction nucleotides: 5. Germline values: CDR1 SNHLY, CDR2 FYNNEI. This chain's CDR3 is CASRGTVTSPLHF. Written as DNA, the CDR3 is TGTGCCAGCAGGGGGACAGTTACTTCACCCCTCCACTTT. Filled out from reference TRBV2 and TRBJ1-6, the complete variable domain reads EPEVTQTPSHQVTQMGQEVILRCVPISNHLYFYWYRQILGQKVEFLVSFYNNEISEKSEIFDDQFSVERPDGSNFTLKIRSTKLEDSAMYFCASRGTVTSPLHFGNGTRLTVT.

The chain uses TRBV29-1 and TRBJ1-1; D is unresolved. The ends were cut back, 4 bases at V and 1 base at J, with 7 bases in the middle. The CDR3 totals 12 residues. Germline CDR1 SQVTM, CDR2 ANQGSEA. CDR3: CSVARQNTEAFF. CDR3 coding DNA: TGCAGCGTTGCTAGACAGAACACTGAAGCTTTCTTT.

This chain links TRBV7-9 with TRBJ1-2; 7 bases fit TRBD1. The CDR3 spans 12 residues. CDR1 is SEHNR, CDR2 FQNEAQ, per germline (reference sequence). V lost 5 bases and J lost 6; bases outside the gene matches: 3. This CDR3 reads CASSQTGNGYTF. DNA of the CDR3: TGTGCCAGCAGCCAGACAGGGAATGGCTACACCTTC. The full variable domain, rest sourced from reference TRBV7-9 and TRBJ1-2, is DTGVSQNPRHKITKRGQNVTFRCDPISEHNRLYWYRQTLGQGPEFLTYFQNEAQLEKSRLLSDRFSAERPKGSFSTLEIQRTEQGDSAMYLCASSQTGNGYTFGSGTRLTVV.

The CDR3 spells CASSVGTDEAFF. CDR3 nucleotide sequence: TGTGCCAGCAGCGTCGGGACAGATGAAGCTTTCTTT. This rearrangement joins TRBV5-4 to TRBJ1-1, with 7 bases fitting TRBD1. V shed 4 bases, J shed 7 bases, and the junction held 4 bases outside the gene matches. Germline assignment: CDR1 SGHNT and CDR2 YYREEE (reference sequence). This CDR3 is 12 amino acids long.

This clone was counted a single time. This rearrangement joins TRBV11-2 to TRBJ2-3; 12 bases are a match to TRBD2. The CDR3 contains 19 residues. V was pared by 5 bases and J by 0 bases, with 12 bases of the junction left unmatched. Germline loops: CDR1 SGHAT, CDR2 FQNNGV. The DNA of the CDR3 is TGTGCCAGCAGCCCAAGACTAGCGGGGGCGAGTACGAGCACAGATACGCAGTATTTT. Protein sequence: CASSPRLAGASTSTDTQYF.

This chain connects TRBV9 to TRBJ2-3, with a tentative D call TRBD2 (6 bases). V lost 4 bases to trimming and J lost 1 base, with 13 bases between them. Germline CDR1 is SGDLS and CDR2 is YYNGEE. The CDR3 is 15 residues long. CDR3 DNA: TGTGCCAGCAGCCCGGGACTCATTGGCACAGATACGCAGTATTTT. It translates to CASSPGLIGTDTQYF. The full variable domain, completed using reference TRBV9 and TRBJ2-3, is DSGVTQTPKHLITATGQRVTLRCSPRSGDLSVYWYQQSLDQGLQFLIQYYNGEERAKGNILERFSAQQFPDLHSELNLSSLELGDSALYFCASSPGLIGTDTQYFGPGTRLTVL.

This chain uses TRBV10-3 with TRBJ2-7; 8 nucleotides line up with TRBD1. In germline, CDR1 is ENHRY, CDR2 SYGVKD. The CDR3 consists of 17 residues. V shed 6 bases, J shed 2 bases, and the junction held 15 bases outside the gene matches. For the CDR3, the DNA is TGTGCCATCAGCGAAAGAACGGACAGGGTAGGGACCTACGAGCAGTACGTC. Translated, it gives CAISERTDRVGTYEQYV.

This rearrangement joins TRBV7-3 to TRBJ1-1; 7 nucleotides agree with TRBD1. Germline loops: CDR1 SGHTA, CDR2 FQGTGA. The V gene end was trimmed by 1 base and the J gene end by 4 bases; junction bases not matched to a gene: 3. The CDR3 has 14 residues. CDR3 bases: TGTGCCAGCAGCTTAAACCCAGGGGGCACTGAAGCTTTCTTT. Translating gives CASSLNPGGTEAFF.

Worth noting for this clone: This sample includes further DNA sequences coding for the same CDR3. This chain links TRBV5-1 with TRBJ1-3; D unclear. From germline, CDR1 is SGHRS and CDR2 YFSETQ. V was pared by 0 bases and J by 1 base, with 5 bases between. The CDR3 consists of 14 residues. This CDR3 is CASSLGGSGNTIYF. CDR3 bases: TGCGCCAGCAGCTTGGGAGGGTCTGGAAACACCATATATTTT.

The rearrangement uses TRBV12-3 or TRBV12-4 and TRBJ1-1, with D possibly matching TRBD1 (5 bases). The CDR3 consists of 13 residues. V was pared by 8 bases and J by 5 bases, with 15 bases between. The CDR3 region has the DNA TGTGCCAGCGGCACTCCGGCAGGGACTGAAGCTTTCTTT. Amino acid sequence: CASGTPAGTEAFF.

The rearrangement joins TRBV19 to TRBJ1-2; D gene ambiguous. The germline gives CDR1 LNHDA, CDR2 SQIVND (reference sequence). CDR3 length: 13 amino acids. V lost 3 bases to trimming and J lost 2 bases, with 7 bases between them. Here the CDR3 reads CASSILENYGYTF. The CDR3 DNA is TGTGCCAGTAGTATCCTGGAGAACTATGGCTACACCTTC.

The V call is TRBV7-9, the J call TRBJ2-1, with 11 bases that match TRBD1. This CDR3 has 16 amino acids. Germline V gene sequence: CDR1 SEHNR, CDR2 FQNEAQ (reference sequence). V lost 5 bases to trimming and J lost 1 base; unmatched junction nucleotides: 4. The CDR3 coding sequence is TGTGCCAGCAGCCGAGGGACAGGGGGTTCCTACAATGAGCAGTTCTTC. It encodes CASSRGTGGSYNEQFF. The variable domain in full, completed from reference TRBV7-9 and TRBJ2-1, reads DTGVSQNPRHKITKRGQNVTFRCDPISEHNRLYWYRQTLGQGPEFLTYFQNEAQLEKSRLLSDRFSAERPKGSFSTLEIQRTEQGDSAMYLCASSRGTGGSYNEQFFGPGTRLTVL.

The chain joins TRBV5-1 to TRBJ2-1; TRBD1 matches at 12 bases. CDR1 and CDR2 (germline): SGHRS, YFSETQ. The CDR3 runs 14 residues. V trimming: 4 bases; J trimming: 8 bases; junction bases outside the gene matches: 4. Written as DNA, the CDR3 is TGCGCCAGCAGCCAGGGACAGGGGGCTTATGAGCAGTTCTTC. It codes for CASSQGQGAYEQFF.

This clone turned up a few times. The chain uses TRBV7-8 and TRBJ1-4, with D possibly matching TRBD1 (5 bases). Trimming left V 3 bases short and J 8 bases short, with 10 bases between. The germline gives CDR1 SGHVS, CDR2 FQNEAQ. There are 13 residues in the CDR3. The CDR3 DNA is TGTGCCAGCAGCTTCGGGCGGGGGGAAAAACTGTTTTTT. Amino acids: CASSFGRGEKLFF.

With respect to this clone: This sample also contains other DNA sequences that code for the same CDR3. The chain employs TRBV30 and TRBJ1-1; perhaps TRBD1 as D (6 bases). Between the trimmed V and J ends, which lost 2 bases and 4 bases, there was a span of 8 bases. The germline gives CDR1 GTSNPN, CDR2 SVGIG (reference sequence). The CDR3 covers 12 residues. CDR3 sequence (DNA): TGTGCCTGGAGTAAGGGGGGCACTGAAGCTTTCTTT. Amino acids: CAWSKGGTEAFF.

In this sample, this clone turned up once. V usage is TRBV4-1 and J usage is TRBJ2-5; D might be TRBD2 (5 bases). Trimming shortened V by 1 base and J by 2 bases, and 5 bases separated the two germline ends. This CDR3 is built from 13 residues. The germline gives CDR1 MGHRA, CDR2 YSYEKL. DNA of the CDR3: TGCGCCAGCAGCCAAGGGACTCAAGAGACCCAGTACTTC. It is translated as CASSQGTQETQYF.